This TCR beta chain was sequenced in a study of cytomegalovirus exposure and HLA in healthy donors. V lost 1 base to trimming and J lost 4 bases; unmatched junction nucleotides: 9. In germline, CDR1 is SGHRS, CDR2 YFSETQ. This CDR3 has 17 amino acids. The study's findings and limits: A few of the chains that were CMV-associated were confirmed in vitro to be specific for CMV antigens.

Points on this clone: What it binds is not known.

60 Vbeta and 13 Jbeta primers were used in PCR. Repertoires were generated with immunoSEQ multiplex PCR, while TCRdb's copy carries only in-frame clones and drops some. Of roughly 140,000 clones in the sample, 75% to 85% were seen once. The V gene is TRBV5-1, the J gene TRBJ2-2, with TRBD2 identical over 8 bases. The sample consisted of PBMCs. The sequence was obtained from a man aged 40-49 years in good health and CMV-seronegative. CDR3 protein: CASSLLVVGGATGELFF. The CDR3, as DNA: TGCGCCAGCAGCTTGCTCGTTGTCGGGGGGGCCACCGGGGAGCTGTTTTTT.